This TCR beta chain emerged from a study of Ad26.COV2.S vaccination and SARS-CoV-2 variants. Germline values: CDR1 SQVTM, CDR2 ANQGSEA. The CDR3 has 16 residues. The V end lost 5 bases, the J end lost 6 bases, and 25 bases lay between the germline ends. Some clones are missing from TCRdb's copy, which holds only in-frame ones; the method was immunoSEQ multiplex PCR. The repertoire consists of roughly 460,000 clones, with roughly 87% occurring once and the leading ten covering approximately 1.7%. Treatment defined: roughly 18 received Ad26.COV2.S at low or high dose, single or two shots; roughly five received placebo; per-sample allocation not given. Day 63 after the first injection of vaccine or placebo was the sampling time.

The clonotype was recovered from a person between 18 and 59 years old who received the Ad26.COV2.S COVID-19 vaccine or a placebo. The chain employs TRBV29-1 and TRBJ1-2; D remains unclear. The sequencing used peripheral blood, collected in a trial of Ad26.COV2.S vaccine versus placebo. The CDR3 region is CSVPRQARPPRDGYTF. The CDR3 DNA sequence: TGCAGCGTTCCCCGCCAGGCCCGTCCACCGCGGGATGGCTACACCTTC.